Listed here are 5 T cell receptor beta chains from one sample, sequenced in a study of cytomegalovirus exposure and HLA in healthy donors. PCR involved 60 Vbeta and 13 Jbeta primers. Clones were sequenced by immunoSEQ multiplex PCR, and TCRdb holds only the in-frame ones, with some missing. Among some 98,000 clones listed, about 80% were seen once. Material: PBMCs. These receptors were taken from a female donor in good health and CMV-seropositive.

This chain connects TRBV28 to TRBJ2-6, with D perhaps matching TRBD2 (6 bases). CDR1 is MDHEN, CDR2 SYDVKM, per germline. V was pared by 2 bases and J by 4 bases, with 12 bases between. The CDR3 extends over 16 amino acids. The CDR3 DNA sequence: TGTGCCAGCAGTTTAGGGGGAGGAAGGGGGGCCAACGTCCTGACTTTC. This encodes CASSLGGGRGANVLTF.

The CDR3 here is CASKTRQEQFF. The CDR3 DNA reads TGTGCCAGTAAAACTAGGCAGGAGCAGTTCTTC. The chain uses TRBV19 and TRBJ2-1; D possibly corresponds to TRBD2 (5 bases). CDR3 length: 11 amino acids. CDR1 is LNHDA, CDR2 SQIVND, per germline (reference sequence). The germline V and J ends were trimmed by 7 bases and 10 bases, with 11 bases remaining between them.

The chain joins TRBV30 to TRBJ1-3; D may be TRBD1 (5 bases). The CDR3 runs to 16 residues. Germline CDR1 is GTSNPN and CDR2 is SVGIG (reference sequence). Trimming shortened V by 3 bases and J by 2 bases, and 17 bases separated the two germline ends. CDR3 sequence reads: CAWRDRGGVAGNTIYF. DNA of the CDR3: TGTGCCTGGAGGGACCGGGGGGGTGTAGCTGGAAACACCATATATTTT.

There are a few counts of this clone. The rearrangement joins TRBV28 to TRBJ1-2; TRBD1 aligns across 10 bases. The V gene's germline CDR1 is MDHEN and CDR2 SYDVKM. The CDR3 totals 15 residues. V trimming: 3 bases; J trimming: 6 bases; junction bases outside the gene matches: 7. This CDR3 is CASSLGEGQGDGYTF. CDR3 sequence (DNA): TGTGCCAGCAGTTTGGGTGAAGGACAGGGGGATGGCTACACCTTC.

This clone was counted once. The chain joins TRBV27 to TRBJ2-7, with D maybe TRBD2 (6 bases). Per germline, CDR1 MNHEY and CDR2 SMNVEV (reference sequence). This CDR3 spans 14 amino acids. Between the trimmed V and J ends, which lost 5 bases and 2 bases, there was a span of 13 bases. DNA of the CDR3: TGTGCCAGCAGTCGCGGGACGCACACCTACGAGCAGTACTTC. This translates into CASSRGTHTYEQYF.